This TCR beta chain is from a study of T cells in Graves' hyperthyroidism and ophthalmopathy. This clonotype was observed many times. Germline V gene data show CDR1 as GTSNPN and CDR2 as SVGIG (reference sequence). The CDR3 covers 13 residues. J lost 6 bases, V lost 4 bases, and 4 bases had no gene match. Template material for amplifying TCR beta CDR3 regions consisted of RNA transcripts. HTBI primers were the set used in a first-round RT-PCR of the TCR CDR3. TCRdb re-called the multiplex PCR reads with MiXCR, one entry per CDR3 protein. The sample lists about 360,000 distinct CDR3 sequences, under 20% occurring once.

The rearrangement links TRBV30 to TRBJ1-5; 9 bases match TRBD1. Sequenced material: blood. This sequence originates from a woman between 18 and 29 years old with Graves' hyperthyroidism. This CDR3 is CAWTPGQGQPQHF. CDR3 in DNA: TGTGCCTGGACCCCGGGACAGGGTCAGCCCCAGCATTTT.